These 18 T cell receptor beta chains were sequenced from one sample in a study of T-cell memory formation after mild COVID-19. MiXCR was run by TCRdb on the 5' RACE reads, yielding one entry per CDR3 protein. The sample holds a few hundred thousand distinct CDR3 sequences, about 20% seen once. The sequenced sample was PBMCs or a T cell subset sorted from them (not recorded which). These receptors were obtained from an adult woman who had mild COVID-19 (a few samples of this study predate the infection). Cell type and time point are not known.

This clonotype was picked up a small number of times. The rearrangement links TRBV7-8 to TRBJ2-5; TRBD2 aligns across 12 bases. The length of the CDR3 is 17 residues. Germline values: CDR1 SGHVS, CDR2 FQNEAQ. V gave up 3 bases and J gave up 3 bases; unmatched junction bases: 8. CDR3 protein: CASSFPASGRAEETQYF. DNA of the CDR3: TGTGCCAGCAGCTTTCCGGCTAGCGGGAGGGCCGAAGAGACCCAGTACTTC.

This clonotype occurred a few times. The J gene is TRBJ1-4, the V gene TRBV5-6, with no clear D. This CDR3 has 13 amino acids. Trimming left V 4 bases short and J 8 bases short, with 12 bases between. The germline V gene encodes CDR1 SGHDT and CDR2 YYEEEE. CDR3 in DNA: TGTGCCAGCAGCGACGGGATTCGAGAAAAACTGTTTTTT. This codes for CASSDGIREKLFF.

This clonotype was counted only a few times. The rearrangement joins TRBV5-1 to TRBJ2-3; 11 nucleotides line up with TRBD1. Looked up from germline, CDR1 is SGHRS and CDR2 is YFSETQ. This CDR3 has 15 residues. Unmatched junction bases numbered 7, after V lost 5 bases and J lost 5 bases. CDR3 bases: TGCGCCAGCAGGCGATCCGGGACAGGGGGAGATACGCAGTATTTT. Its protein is CASRRSGTGGDTQYF.

The CDR3 sequence is CASSEGAGELFF. The DNA of the CDR3 is TGTGCCAGCAGCGAGGGGGCCGGGGAGCTGTTTTTT. The chain carries TRBV9 and TRBJ2-2; D possibly corresponds to TRBD1 (6 bases). This CDR3 is built from 12 residues. Germline V lookup: CDR1 SGDLS, CDR2 YYNGEE. V was shortened by 3 bases and J by 6 bases, with 6 bases between the two germline ends. Combining the CDR3 with reference TRBV9 and TRBJ2-2 gives the whole variable domain DSGVTQTPKHLITATGQRVTLRCSPRSGDLSVYWYQQSLDQGLQFLIQYYNGEERAKGNILERFSAQQFPDLHSELNLSSLELGDSALYFCASSEGAGELFFGEGSRLTVL.

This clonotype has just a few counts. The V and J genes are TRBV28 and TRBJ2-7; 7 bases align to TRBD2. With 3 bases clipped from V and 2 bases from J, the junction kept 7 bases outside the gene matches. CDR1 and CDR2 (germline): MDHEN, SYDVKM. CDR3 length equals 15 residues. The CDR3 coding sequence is TGTGCCAGCAGTTTGAAGGGGAGGGCTACCTACGAGCAGTACTTC. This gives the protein CASSLKGRATYEQYF.

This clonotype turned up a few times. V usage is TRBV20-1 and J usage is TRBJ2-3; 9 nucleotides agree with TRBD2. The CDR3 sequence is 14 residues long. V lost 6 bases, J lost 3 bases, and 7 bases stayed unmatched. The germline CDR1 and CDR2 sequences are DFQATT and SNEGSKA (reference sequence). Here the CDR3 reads CSASGRGGTDTQYF. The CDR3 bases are TGCAGTGCCAGTGGGCGGGGGGGTACAGATACGCAGTATTTT.

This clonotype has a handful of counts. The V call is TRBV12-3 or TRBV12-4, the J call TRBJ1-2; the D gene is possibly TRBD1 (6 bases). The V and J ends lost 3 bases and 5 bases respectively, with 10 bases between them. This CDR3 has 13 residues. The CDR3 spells CASSLFQGYGYTF. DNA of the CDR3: TGTGCCAGCAGTTTGTTCCAGGGGTATGGCTACACCTTC.

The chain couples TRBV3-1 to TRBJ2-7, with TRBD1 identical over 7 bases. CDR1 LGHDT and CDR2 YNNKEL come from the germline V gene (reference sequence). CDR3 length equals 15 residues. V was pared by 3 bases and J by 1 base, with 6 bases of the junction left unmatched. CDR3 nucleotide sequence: TGTGCCAGCAGCCAGGGGGACAGAAGATCCTACGAGCAGTACTTC. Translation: CASSQGDRRSYEQYF.

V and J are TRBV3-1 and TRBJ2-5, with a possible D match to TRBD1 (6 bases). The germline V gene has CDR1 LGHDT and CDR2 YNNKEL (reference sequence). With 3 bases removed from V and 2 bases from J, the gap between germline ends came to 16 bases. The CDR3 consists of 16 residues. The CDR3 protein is CASSHESGTSQETQYF. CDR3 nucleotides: TGTGCCAGCAGCCATGAATCCGGGACATCACAAGAGACCCAGTACTTC.

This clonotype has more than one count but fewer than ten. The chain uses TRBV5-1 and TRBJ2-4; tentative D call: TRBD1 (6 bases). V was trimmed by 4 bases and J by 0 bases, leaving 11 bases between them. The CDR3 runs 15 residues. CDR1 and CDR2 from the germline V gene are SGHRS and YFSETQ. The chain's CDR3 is CASSPGDLAKNIQYF. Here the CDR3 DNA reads TGCGCCAGCAGCCCAGGGGATCTAGCCAAAAACATTCAGTACTTC.

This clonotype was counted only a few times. In nucleotides, the CDR3 is TGTGCCAGTAGTCCTTTCGATGTTCAGCCCCAGCATTTT. Translating it yields CASSPFDVQPQHF. The V gene is TRBV19, the J gene TRBJ1-5; no definite D call. The germline CDR1 and CDR2 sequences are LNHDA and SQIVND (reference sequence). Trimming removed 5 bases at V and 6 bases at J, with 11 bases between. This CDR3 spans 13 amino acids.

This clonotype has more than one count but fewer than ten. CDR3 residues: CASSLTGRSRVALHF. DNA of the CDR3: TGTGCCAGCAGCTTGACAGGCCGTTCCCGGGTGGCCCTCCACTTT. This rearrangement joins TRBV5-4 to TRBJ1-6, with D perhaps TRBD1 (5 bases). The CDR3 length is 15 residues. The germline V gene has CDR1 SGHNT and CDR2 YYREEE (reference sequence). The V gene lost 1 base and the J gene lost 14 bases, with 19 bases spanning the gap. The whole variable domain, filled in from reference TRBV5-4 and TRBJ1-6, reads ETGVTQSPTHLIKTRGQQVTLRCSSQSGHNTVSWYQQALGQGPQFIFQYYREEENGRGNFPPRFSGLQFPNYSSELNVNALELDDSALYLCASSLTGRSRVALHFGNGTRLTVT.

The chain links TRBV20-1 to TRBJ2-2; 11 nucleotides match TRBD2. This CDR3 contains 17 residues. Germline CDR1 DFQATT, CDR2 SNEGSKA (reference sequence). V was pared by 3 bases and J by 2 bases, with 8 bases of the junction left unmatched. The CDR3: CSASLLAGGVNTGELFF. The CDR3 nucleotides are TGCAGTGCTAGCCTTCTAGCGGGGGGCGTTAACACCGGGGAGCTGTTTTTT.

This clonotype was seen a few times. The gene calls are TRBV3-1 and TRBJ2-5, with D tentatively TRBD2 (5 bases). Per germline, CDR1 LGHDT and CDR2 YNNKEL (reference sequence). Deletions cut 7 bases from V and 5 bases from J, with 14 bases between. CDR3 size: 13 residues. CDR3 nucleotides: TGTGCCAGCACCACTAGATGGTCGGAGACCCAGTACTTC. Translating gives CASTTRWSETQYF.

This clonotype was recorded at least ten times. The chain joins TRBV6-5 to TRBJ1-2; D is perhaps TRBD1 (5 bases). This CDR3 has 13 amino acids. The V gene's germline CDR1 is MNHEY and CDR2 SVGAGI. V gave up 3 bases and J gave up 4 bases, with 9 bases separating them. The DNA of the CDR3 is TGTGCCAGCAGTTATGGCGGGGGCTATGGCTACACCTTC. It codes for CASSYGGGYGYTF.

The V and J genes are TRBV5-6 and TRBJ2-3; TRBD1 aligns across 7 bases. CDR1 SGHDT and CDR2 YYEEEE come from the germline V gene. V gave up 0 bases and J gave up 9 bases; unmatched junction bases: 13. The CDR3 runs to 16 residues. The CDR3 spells CASSLGFGTEERTQYF. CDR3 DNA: TGTGCCAGCAGCTTGGGGTTCGGGACAGAAGAAAGGACGCAGTATTTT.

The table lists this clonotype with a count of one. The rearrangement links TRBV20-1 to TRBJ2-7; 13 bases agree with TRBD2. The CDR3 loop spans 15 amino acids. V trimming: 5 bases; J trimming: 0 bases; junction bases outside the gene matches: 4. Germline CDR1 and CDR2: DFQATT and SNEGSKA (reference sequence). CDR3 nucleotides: TGCAGTGCTGCTAGGACTAGCGGGAGCTCCTACGAGCAGTACTTC. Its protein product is CSAARTSGSSYEQYF.

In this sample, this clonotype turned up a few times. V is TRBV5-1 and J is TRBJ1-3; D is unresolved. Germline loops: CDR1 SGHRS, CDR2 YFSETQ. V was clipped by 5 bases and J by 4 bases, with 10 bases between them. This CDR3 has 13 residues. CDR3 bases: TGCGCCAGCAGAGAGGGTTACGGAAACACCATATATTTT. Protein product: CASREGYGNTIYF.